This T cell receptor (beta chain) derives from a study of T cells in Graves' hyperthyroidism and ophthalmopathy (dated by TCRdb to between 2018 and 2021). About the study as a whole: Peripheral blood was sampled at the time of initial diagnosis, prior to any treatment. To identify TCR V-J signatures that set the groups apart, the researchers used a discovery cohort of 95 to 100 patients, made up of fewer than 50 with Graves' ophthalmopathy and 57 with stable Graves' hyperthyroidism. Prospective prediction of ophthalmopathy was tested in an independent validation cohort consisting of 18 to 20 hyperthyroidism patients and more than 15 patients who later progressed to ophthalmopathy. The 75 to 100 discovery patients were randomly divided into training and test sets at a 7:3 ratio. In addition, the study compared T-cell repertoires in thyroid tissue and in blood from about six Graves' hyperthyroidism patients. After sampling, hyperthyroidism patients received methimazole starting at 30 mg daily, and ophthalmopathy patients received high-dose intravenous methylprednisolone. TCR Vbeta CDR3 sequencing of 130 to 150 peripheral blood samples (about 45 ophthalmopathy, about 74 hyperthyroidism and roughly 17 progressor patients) is reported in the paper. Study-wide findings and limitations: No statistical method was used to set the sample size in advance, and investigators knew the group allocation. In validation, progression to ophthalmopathy was predicted by the model with roughly 69% sensitivity and under 85% specificity, a median of approximately 6.5 months before onset. Ophthalmopathy was separated from stable hyperthyroidism by a 13 V-J signature model, with 87.88% sensitivity and around 81% specificity obtained in cross-validation and 80%/75% obtained in testing. Most expanded thyroid clonotypes (frequency above 0.001) were also detected in blood, a finding suggesting that blood repertoires may reflect thyroid immune responses.

This clonotype appeared many times. Its specific antigen is unknown. The input lacks base qualities; no much larger clone sits a single base away. TCR beta CDR3 regions were amplified from RNA transcripts. A first-round RT-PCR of the TCR CDR3 used the HTBI primer set with the Qiagen OneStep RT-PCR kit. Libraries were constructed in a second round of multiplex PCR, after which size selection and purification were performed. Sequencing of the libraries was done on an Illumina HiSeq2000 using paired-end 100 bp reads. Per the source publication's procedure: SOAPnuke was used to process the raw data, removing reads that contained adapters or uncalled bases, had a mean Phred below 15, or lacked an exact match to the constant primer or identifier. COPE v1.2.5 was used to merge the high-quality paired reads, and each unique nucleotide sequence was defined as a clonotype. MiTCR v1.1 was used to align clonotypes to the IMGT TRBV, TRBD and TRBJ reference segments. Only V-J combinations with frequency above 0.0001, covering 99% to 99.2% of repertoires, were analysed. The TCS score was defined as F50 (clonal expansion) divided by E x V (chaos), with BLOSUM62-based TCRdist calculated between CDR3 peptides within each V-J. Welch's t-statistics and random forest reduced roughly 530 V-J features to 10 to 15, which were used in a naive Bayes classifier (R e1071). TCRdb applied fastp at Q25 and MiXCR to the public reads, then kept only in-frame beta chains. Entries that share a CDR3 protein sequence are merged under the most common genes and DNA. The V and J calls and clone size come from TCRdb's table, not from the authors' own analysis. The sample data list a few hundred thousand distinct CDR3 sequences, and roughly an eighth of these were observed just once. The ten biggest clones cover 30% to 40% of the sample.

The CDR3 measures 14 amino acids from cysteine to phenylalanine. Just the 42-base CDR3 DNA is kept, in frame starting at base 1. V and J are truncated by 6 bases and 6 bases respectively, leaving an intervening sequence of 18 bases. Via the germline V gene, CDR1 is SQVTM and CDR2 ANQGSEA. In the ophthalmopathy patients, disease was moderately to severely active, with a Clinical Activity Score of 3 or more, a NOSPECS grade of 4 or more, and a duration of less than 3 months. The study excluded patients with uncontrolled infections, other autoimmune diseases, pregnancy or lactation. Diagnoses were based on clinical symptoms, serum thyroxine and TRAb, thyroid ultrasound and orbital computed tomography. PBMCs were separated from over 9 ml of fresh peripheral blood using Ficoll-Paque density gradient centrifugation. Total RNA was extracted using Trizol reagent, and RNA quality was assessed on an Agilent 2100 Bioanalyzer.

The sequence joins TRBV29-1 to TRBJ2-1, with the D gene uncertain. Source material: blood. The sequence derives from a woman aged 40 to 50 with Graves' ophthalmopathy. CDR3 sequence: CSVSHRLFSNEQFF. The sequenced DNA is TGCAGCGTCTCACACAGACTCTTTTCCAATGAGCAGTTCTTC.